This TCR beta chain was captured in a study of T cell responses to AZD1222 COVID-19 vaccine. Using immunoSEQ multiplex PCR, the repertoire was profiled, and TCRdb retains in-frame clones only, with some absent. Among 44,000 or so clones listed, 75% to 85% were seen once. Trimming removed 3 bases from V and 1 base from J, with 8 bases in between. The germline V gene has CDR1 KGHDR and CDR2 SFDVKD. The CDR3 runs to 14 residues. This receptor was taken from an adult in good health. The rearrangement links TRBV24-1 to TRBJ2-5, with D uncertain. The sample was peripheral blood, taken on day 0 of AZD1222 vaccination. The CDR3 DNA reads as TGTGCCACCAGTGATAGTGCATTCCAAGAGACCCAGTACTTC. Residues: CATSDSAFQETQYF.